This T cell receptor (beta chain) was profiled in a study of OX40 agonist ivuxolimab in advanced cancers. At the level of the study: Patients were treated with intravenous ivuxolimab, dosed at 0.01 to 10 mg/kg and infused every 2 weeks.

Measured with immunoSEQ multiplex PCR; TCRdb has only the in-frame clones, and not every one. The table lists some 16,000 clones, 80% to 85% of them singletons, with 35% to 45% in the top ten. The receptor was derived from an adult with an advanced solid tumor such as melanoma, head and neck, liver or kidney cancer. Here the sequenced sample was CD4+ or CD8+ T cells sorted from blood, taken in a trial of the OX40 agonist ivuxolimab.

The CDR3 loop is CASSPTVTSTDTQYF. The CDR3 nucleotides are TGTGCCAGCAGCCCGACTGTTACTAGCACAGATACGCAGTATTTT. The V and J genes are TRBV14 and TRBJ2-3, with no clear D. Germline V gene data show CDR1 as SGHDN and CDR2 as FVKESK. The V end was cut by 4 bases, the J end by 0 bases, with 11 bases between. The CDR3 consists of 15 residues.